The rows below give T cell receptor beta chains drawn from one sample of a study of blood T cell repertoires in COVID-19. TCRdb's table, derived via immunoSEQ multiplex PCR, lists solely in-frame clones and lacks some. The data show about 150,000 clones, with around 87% seen just once and approximately 3.8% held by the top ten. Sequences were obtained from PBMCs or T cells enriched from blood (not recorded which). These receptor sequences come from a woman between 35 and 50 years old who had been exposed to COVID-19. Both conserved end residues are trimmed from each CDR3. The D gene is left open where the match is weak.

v_call: TRBV11-2; d_call: NA; j_call: TRBJ1-5; cdr3_aa: ASSLEAGGNQPQH
v_call: TRBV18; d_call: TRBD1; j_call: TRBJ1-4; cdr3_aa: ASSPPTGGGNSEKLF
v_call: TRBV29-1; d_call: NA; j_call: TRBJ2-7; cdr3_aa: SVEDRRTDSYEQY
v_call: TRBV6-5; d_call: TRBD2; j_call: TRBJ2-7; cdr3_aa: ASGGGAGEGYEQY
v_call: TRBV18; d_call: TRBD1; j_call: TRBJ1-1; cdr3_aa: ASSPGQLEAF
v_call: TRBV28; d_call: NA; j_call: TRBJ1-2; cdr3_aa: ASSFPGNYGYT
v_call: TRBV7-9; d_call: TRBD1; j_call: TRBJ2-7; cdr3_aa: ASSPTRTGGGEQY
v_call: TRBV28; d_call: TRBD1; j_call: TRBJ2-7; cdr3_aa: ASRQGAREQY
v_call: TRBV7-8; d_call: TRBD1; j_call: TRBJ2-7; cdr3_aa: ASSVGQITGEQY
v_call: TRBV7-2; d_call: NA; j_call: TRBJ1-5; cdr3_aa: ASSLGGQRNQPQH
v_call: TRBV29-1; d_call: NA; j_call: TRBJ2-7; cdr3_aa: SATSSYEQY
v_call: TRBV12-5; d_call: TRBD1; j_call: TRBJ1-6; cdr3_aa: ASGGQGISSPLH
v_call: TRBV7-2; d_call: TRBD1; j_call: TRBJ2-2; cdr3_aa: ASSSGTGALYGELF
v_call: TRBV28; d_call: NA; j_call: TRBJ2-2; cdr3_aa: ASKGAGTGELF
v_call: TRBV9; d_call: NA; j_call: TRBJ1-2; cdr3_aa: ASSPIGLYGYT
v_call: TRBV9; d_call: NA; j_call: TRBJ1-1; cdr3_aa: ASSAGYTEAF
v_call: TRBV19; d_call: NA; j_call: TRBJ1-4; cdr3_aa: ATSRARTDNEKLF
v_call: TRBV3-1/TRBV3-2; d_call: NA; j_call: TRBJ2-3; cdr3_aa: ASSQDAGLPTDTQY
v_call: TRBV10-3; d_call: NA; j_call: TRBJ1-1; cdr3_aa: ALNPEMGEAF
v_call: TRBV5-4; d_call: TRBD2; j_call: TRBJ2-4; cdr3_aa: ASTTSGGIAKNIQY
v_call: TRBV19; d_call: NA; j_call: TRBJ1-2; cdr3_aa: ASSPRTVYGYT
v_call: TRBV19; d_call: TRBD1; j_call: TRBJ1-2; cdr3_aa: ASTLRTGKLGGYT
v_call: TRBV3-1/TRBV3-2; d_call: NA; j_call: TRBJ2-7; cdr3_aa: ASSQRWGRDGTLYEQY
v_call: TRBV5-8; d_call: TRBD1; j_call: TRBJ2-1; cdr3_aa: ASSFFRDRGQQF
v_call: TRBV12-3/TRBV12-4; d_call: NA; j_call: TRBJ1-6; cdr3_aa: ASAFYNSPLH
v_call: TRBV10-3; d_call: NA; j_call: TRBJ2-3; cdr3_aa: AISVGSADTQY
v_call: TRBV6-4; d_call: NA; j_call: TRBJ1-5; cdr3_aa: ASSDRGSNHSNQPQH
v_call: TRBV4-1; d_call: TRBD1; j_call: TRBJ1-6; cdr3_aa: ASSHRAAASGTVASYNSPLH
v_call: TRBV28; d_call: TRBD1; j_call: TRBJ1-4; cdr3_aa: ASSLTGGVTNEKLF
v_call: TRBV13; d_call: NA; j_call: TRBJ2-7; cdr3_aa: ASSHSEAALVGYEQY
v_call: TRBV7-9; d_call: TRBD2; j_call: TRBJ2-1; cdr3_aa: ASSLLGLAGYNEQF
v_call: TRBV2; d_call: TRBD1; j_call: TRBJ2-7; cdr3_aa: ASSFWTGKGNYEQY
v_call: TRBV29-1; d_call: TRBD1; j_call: TRBJ2-5; cdr3_aa: SAPGTGVQETQY
v_call: TRBV6-5; d_call: NA; j_call: TRBJ1-1; cdr3_aa: ASTDARAGETEAF
v_call: TRBV7-9; d_call: TRBD1; j_call: TRBJ2-7; cdr3_aa: ASSYRDREGNEQY
v_call: TRBV5-1; d_call: NA; j_call: TRBJ1-5; cdr3_aa: ASSLGQINQPQH
v_call: TRBV5-1; d_call: TRBD2; j_call: TRBJ2-2; cdr3_aa: ASSSYWGAGADTGELF
v_call: TRBV15; d_call: TRBD1; j_call: TRBJ1-2; cdr3_aa: ATSQGGGYT
v_call: TRBV28; d_call: TRBD1; j_call: TRBJ1-5; cdr3_aa: ASSLSQGGNQPQH
v_call: TRBV29-1; d_call: TRBD1; j_call: TRBJ1-1; cdr3_aa: SVDHRGFNTEAF
v_call: TRBV24-1; d_call: TRBD1; j_call: TRBJ2-1; cdr3_aa: ATSDTAGTGVRFEQF